The clone carrying this TCR beta chain came up many times. The CDR3 has 13 residues. V trimming: 6 bases; J trimming: 6 bases; junction bases outside the gene matches: 6. The V gene's germline CDR1 is MNHEY and CDR2 SMNVEV (reference sequence). As processed by the authors: With a range of roughly 20,000 to 690,600, the median per sample was around 96,000 TCRs. TCRdb reprocessed the RACE reads with MiXCR, giving one entry per CDR3 protein. The V and J calls follow TCRdb's processing rather than the paper's. Found here are roughly 64,000 distinct CDR3 sequences, around 11% of them singletons; the top ten hold under 5%. These data are taken from a study of human T cells and chemical hapten exposure. Specified time point: pre-sensitization, week 0. The treatment: therapeutic diphenylcyclopropenone sensitization with weekly scalp DPC.

This clonotype was obtained from a woman aged 40 to 50 with alopecia areata. Some clones in this sample may be carry-over from other donors' samples. The sample was whole blood, taken in connection with sensitization to the hapten diphenylcyclopropenone (DPC). V usage is TRBV27 and J usage is TRBJ1-1; 8 bases fit TRBD1. The CDR3 coding sequence is TGTGCCAGCAGCAAGCCAGGGGGCCCTGAAGCTTTCTTT. As protein: CASSKPGGPEAFF.